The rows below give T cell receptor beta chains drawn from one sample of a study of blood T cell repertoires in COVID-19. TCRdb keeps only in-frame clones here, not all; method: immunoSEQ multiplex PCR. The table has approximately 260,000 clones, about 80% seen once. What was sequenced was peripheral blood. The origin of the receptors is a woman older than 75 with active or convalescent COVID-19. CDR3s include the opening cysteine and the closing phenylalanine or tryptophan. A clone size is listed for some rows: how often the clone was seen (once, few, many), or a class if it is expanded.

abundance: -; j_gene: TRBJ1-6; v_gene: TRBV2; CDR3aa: CASRAGTGNSPLHF
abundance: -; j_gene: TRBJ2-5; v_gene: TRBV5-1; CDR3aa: CASSFSSIEETQYF
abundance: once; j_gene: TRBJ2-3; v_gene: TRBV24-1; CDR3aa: CATEGTSGTDTQYF
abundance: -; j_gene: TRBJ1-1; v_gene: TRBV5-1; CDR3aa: CASSPRTGDGTEAFF
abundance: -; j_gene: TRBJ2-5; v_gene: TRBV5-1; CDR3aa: CASGQQETQYF
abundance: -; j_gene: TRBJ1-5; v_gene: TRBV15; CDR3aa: CATSREQGSRWTNQPQHF
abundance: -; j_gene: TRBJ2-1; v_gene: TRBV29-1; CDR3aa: CSVEAGGGIFNEQFF
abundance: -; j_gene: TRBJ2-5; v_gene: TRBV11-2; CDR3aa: CASSLTSGSSETQYF
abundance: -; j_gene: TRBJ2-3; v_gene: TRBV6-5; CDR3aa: CASSTLTAGEDTQYF
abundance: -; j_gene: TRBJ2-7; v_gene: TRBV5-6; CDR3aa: CASSTGLAGIYEQYF
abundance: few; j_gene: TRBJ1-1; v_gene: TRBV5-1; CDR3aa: CASSLNQGGSNTEAFF
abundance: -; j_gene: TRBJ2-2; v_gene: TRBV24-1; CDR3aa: CATSEHGTPLGGRNTGELFF
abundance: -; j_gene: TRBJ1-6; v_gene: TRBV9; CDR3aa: CASSVEGYSPLHF
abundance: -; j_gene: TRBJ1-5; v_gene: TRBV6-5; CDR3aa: CASRSSVGQGLDF
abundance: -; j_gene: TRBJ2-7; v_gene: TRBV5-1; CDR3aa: CASSLGGGRRSSEQYF
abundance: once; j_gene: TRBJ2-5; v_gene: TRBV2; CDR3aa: CASRARAGSQETQYF
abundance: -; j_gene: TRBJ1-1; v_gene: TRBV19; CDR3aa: CASSIGGTVGRAFF
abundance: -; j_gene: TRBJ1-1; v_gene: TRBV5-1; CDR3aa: CASSLTGGDTEAFF
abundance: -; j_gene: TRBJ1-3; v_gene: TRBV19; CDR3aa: CASSIGLGNTIYF
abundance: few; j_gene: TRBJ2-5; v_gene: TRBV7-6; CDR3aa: CASSLAVGEETQYF
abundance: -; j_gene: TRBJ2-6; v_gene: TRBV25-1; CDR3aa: CASSANPGGANVLTF
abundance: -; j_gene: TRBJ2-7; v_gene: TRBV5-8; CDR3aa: CASKVKSGYEQYF
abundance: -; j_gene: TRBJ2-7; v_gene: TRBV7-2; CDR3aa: CASSFGAGGYEQYF
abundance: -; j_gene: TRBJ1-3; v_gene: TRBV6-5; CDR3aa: CATRPQGAGGNTIYF
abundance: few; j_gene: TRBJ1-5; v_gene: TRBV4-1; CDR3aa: CASSQDAGNSNQPQHF
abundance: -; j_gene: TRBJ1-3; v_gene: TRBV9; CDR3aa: CASSVSAGGLDGNTIYF
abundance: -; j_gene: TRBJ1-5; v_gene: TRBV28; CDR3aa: CASSLRAGVYSNQPQHF
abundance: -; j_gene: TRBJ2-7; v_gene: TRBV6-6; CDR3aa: CASSYRDRGGEQYF
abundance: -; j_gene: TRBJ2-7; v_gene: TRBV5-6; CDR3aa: CASSRAGASGNYEQYF
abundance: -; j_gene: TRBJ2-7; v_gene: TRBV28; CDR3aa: CASSLTVPSYEQYF
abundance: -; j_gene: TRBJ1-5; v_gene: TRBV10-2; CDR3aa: CASSEKRGGNQPQHF
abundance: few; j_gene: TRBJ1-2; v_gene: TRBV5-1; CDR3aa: CASSEDRVWSGYTF
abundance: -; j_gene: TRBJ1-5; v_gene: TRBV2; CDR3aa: CASSGQGGDQPQHF
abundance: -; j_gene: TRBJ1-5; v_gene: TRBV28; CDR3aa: CASRSQGSQPQHF
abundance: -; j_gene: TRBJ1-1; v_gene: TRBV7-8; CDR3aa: CASSPWTENTEAFF
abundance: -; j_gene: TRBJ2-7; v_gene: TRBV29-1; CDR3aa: CSGGQPYEQYF
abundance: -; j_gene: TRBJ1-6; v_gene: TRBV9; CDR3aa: CASSRTGPNSPLHF
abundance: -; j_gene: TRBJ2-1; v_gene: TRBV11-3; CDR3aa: CASSFSNNEQFF
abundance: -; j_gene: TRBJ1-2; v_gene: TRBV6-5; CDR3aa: CASSRGQGNYGYTF
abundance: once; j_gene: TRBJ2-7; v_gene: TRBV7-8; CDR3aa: CASSQRASGTVGYEQYF
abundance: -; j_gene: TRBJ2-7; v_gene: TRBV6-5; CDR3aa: CASSPRTGVSYEQYF
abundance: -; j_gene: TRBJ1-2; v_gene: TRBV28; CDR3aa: CASSLPDRGGGYTF